This T cell receptor beta chain was recorded in a study of CD8 T cells in Susac syndrome. The count of this clonotype is one. The RNA input was roughly 0.5 to 1 ug, and it was reverse transcribed with random hexamers. TCRdb re-analysed the immunoSEQ multiplex PCR reads in MiXCR, keeping a single row per CDR3 protein. In the table there are 120,000 to 150,000 distinct CDR3 sequences, roughly 94% of which are singletons. From germline, CDR1 is DFQATT and CDR2 SNEGSKA (reference sequence). This CDR3 region has 14 residues. V was clipped by 6 bases and J by 4 bases; unmatched bases: 3. The gene calls are TRBV20-1 and TRBJ2-3, with 14 bases identical to TRBD2. Sequenced: CD8+ T cells from PBMCs. The source is a human donor in good health. In DNA, the CDR3 is TGCAGTGCGTCGACTAGCGGGAGGGCAGATACGCAGTATTTT. Its protein product is CSASTSGRADTQYF.